This T cell receptor beta chain emerged from a study of human T cells and chemical hapten exposure. Study details: From small differences in pooled library volume came most of the variation in per-sample TCR yields. Findings and limits, study-wide: Unchanged with DPC sensitization were TCRs above 1 in 1000 frequency.

Unique molecular identifiers were attached to individual cDNA molecules within the library. Authors' data handling: Sample-level TCR yields exhibited a median of approximately 88,000, with a range of 23,224 to 690,600. Each CDR3 protein gets one entry after TCRdb re-called the RACE reads with MiXCR. V and J calls and clone size were set by TCRdb, not the authors. The sample lists about 45,000 distinct CDR3 sequences; approximately 4.8% were seen once. The time point here: healthy volunteer bleed at 2 weeks. Total RNA was extracted from unfractionated whole blood. J lost 2 bases, V lost 4 bases, and 2 bases had no gene match. Germline V gene data show CDR1 as MNHEY and CDR2 as SMNVEV (reference sequence). The CDR3 has 13 residues. This clonotype showed up just a few times. Its cognate antigen is unknown.

Sequenced: whole blood. This chain connects TRBV27 to TRBJ2-7; the match to TRBD1 covers 7 bases. This TCR derives from a human donor in good health. Some clones in this sample may be carry-over from other donors' samples. CDR3 sequence: CASSSTGAYEQYF. CDR3 sequence (DNA): TGTGCCAGCAGTTCTACAGGGGCCTACGAGCAGTACTTC.